A single T cell receptor (beta chain) is shown here with its context. Its antigen is unknown. No qualities accompany the bases; no much larger clone lies one base away. The donors were healthy, HIV-negative adults with no recently reported acute infections or vaccinations. Every donor was a Caucasian adult living in Nashville, Tennessee, USA. Magnetic negative selection was used to enrich CD4+ T cells, after which naive cells were positively selected on CD45RA and the negative fraction became the memory subset. After blood collection by leukapheresis, PBMCs were isolated using Ficoll-Histopaque density gradient centrifugation and then cryopreserved in the vapor phase of liquid nitrogen. Purity and quantity of every magnetically sorted T cell population were checked by analytical flow cytometry. Genomic DNA was isolated from every sorted fraction and measured by UV absorbance on a Nanodrop 2000c. This entry comes from a study of shared clonotypes between healthy human individuals (dated by TCRdb to 2020 to 2021). Broadly, across the study: Two women and three men aged 18 to 49 years were included in the cohort. For each donor, CD4 naive and CD4 memory were each run on three plates, CD8 naive on two plates, and CD8 memory on one plate. Each donor's leukapheresis produced roughly between roughly 0.85 and 10 billion PBMCs. Different laboratories and diverse techniques were used to prepare libraries and sequence TCR repertoires, to increase sequencing depth and limit assay-specific biases. The study deeply sequenced blood TCR repertoires of several healthy adults to estimate repertoire size and the extent of clonotype sharing between individuals.

V is cut back by 4 bases and J by 2 bases, with 11 bases in the junction unmatched. From the cysteine through the phenylalanine, the CDR3 covers 18 amino acids. Only the CDR3 part of the read is kept: 54 bases, read in frame from the first base. CDR1 and CDR2 were assigned from the germline V gene as SGDLS and YYNGEE. TCR CDR3 regions were amplified from genomic DNA by multiplex PCR using the deep immunoSEQ assay. Extracted genomic DNA from each cell subset was spread evenly across all wells of several immunoSEQ 96-well plates, with each plate serving as a replicate. For sorted subsets, approximately 200 ng of genomic DNA, equivalent to around 30,000 T cell genomes, went into each replicate PCR. Purified libraries were quantified with a Qubit 3.0 fluorometer, sized on a Bioanalyzer 2100, and re-quantified with the KAPA Library Quantification kit. A separate single-read 150-cycle Illumina NextSeq 550 flow cell was used to sequence each immunoSEQ 96-well plate. The source study handled its data this way. Because the immunoSEQ output included only junctional sequences and no quality scores, the filtering could not be the same as the filtering used for full-length reads. Sequences were annotated with PyIR, a Python wrapper for IgBLAST v1.9, and V/J genes and CDR3 were assigned using IMGT germline references. Any read was removed if the V/J assignment was weak (E-value above 1e-6), the CDR3 was missing, or the read contained stop codons, out-of-frame junctions, or ambiguous translated residues. V3J clonotypes were defined as sequences sharing an identical inferred V gene, J gene, and CDR3 amino acid sequence. Percentage overlap between repertoires was calculated by dividing the number of shared unique clonotypes by the size of the smaller repertoire. Three approaches were used to assess repertoire richness: RTK rarefaction, the Chao1 estimator, and Recon v2.1 estimates of unobserved clonotypes. Generation probabilities were computed with OLGA for all TCRbeta clonotypes obtained by the gDNA method from a few donors. TCRdb took over this immuneACCESS table, retaining in-frame rearrangements with V and J assigned. Such tables are incomplete; in checked studies, under half of the missing clones stem from an unresolved V gene, and the remainder is unexplained. V, J and clone size are those of that table, while D and trimming were read from the DNA. In all, the sample holds 700,000 or so clones, and 55% to 75% of those were seen once. The biggest ten clones account for around 2% of the sample.

The full study reports these points: Sampling was restricted to blood, and TCR repertoires in tissue are likely to differ from TCR repertoires in blood. Pairwise subsampling led to the expectation that sequencing depth would affect the degree of clonotype sharing among donors. Even with the large sequencing depth, rarefaction of the sorted-subset datasets indicated that sequencing was incomplete. Approximately 4.8% of naive CD4, 3.5% of naive CD8, around 2.3% of memory CD4, and around 0.4% of memory CD8 clonotypes were shared across four donors. Higher generation probabilities were observed for clonotypes shared by all four sorted-subset donors than for non-shared clonotypes. Because the study included a small number of donors, the genetic and exposure-history diversity represented was limited. Naive subsets generally had larger estimated clonotype richness than memory subsets.

The chain couples TRBV9 to TRBJ2-7; the junction holds 14 bases that match TRBD2. The TCR was taken from a woman aged 30 to 39 in good health. Sequencing was carried out using memory CD4+ T cells sorted from blood. This specimen's cell subset or site label, per the study, means: CD45RA-negative fraction. The sequenced DNA: TGTGCCAGCAGCCCCGGACTAGCGGGAGGTCTTATCCCCTACGAGCAGTACTTC. It codes for CASSPGLAGGLIPYEQYF.